Here is one TCR beta chain with its context. The antigen remains undetermined. The data belong to a study of PD-L1 blockade in urothelial cancer. On the study more broadly: As for prior chemotherapy regimens, patients had received 0 to 3.

Time point meaning: peripheral blood 6 weeks after treatment start. The study, taken as a whole, reports: Sub-median blood TCR clonality before treatment predicted longer survival.

The CDR3 is 14 residues long. Germline V gene data show CDR1 as LGHNT and CDR2 as FRNRAP. The ends lost 7 bases at V and 3 bases at J; junction bases unmatched: 1. Spiked synthetic TCR analogs estimated absolute template abundance per PCR. Using immunoSEQ multiplex PCR, the repertoire was profiled, and TCRdb retains in-frame clones only, with some absent. Of about 90,000 clones listed, 70% to 90% are singletons. The receptor was isolated from a man between 65 and 85 years old with urothelial cancer. Sequencing was performed on PBMCs, taken around atezolizumab (anti-PD-L1) treatment. This rearrangement joins TRBV12-5 to TRBJ2-6, with 9 bases aligning to TRBD1. CDR3 amino acids: CASDRGLGANVLTF. The CDR3 coding sequence is TGTGCTAGTGACAGGGGGCTTGGGGCCAACGTCCTGACTTTC.